This entry lists 26 T cell receptor beta chains sequenced from one sample in a study of T cells in Graves' hyperthyroidism and ophthalmopathy. TCR beta CDR3 regions were amplified from RNA transcripts. RT-PCR in the first round (using the HTBI primer set) targeted the TCR CDR3. MiXCR, applied by TCRdb to the multiplex PCR reads, yields one record per CDR3 protein. The sample holds about 100,000 distinct CDR3 sequences, about a sixth seen once. Sequenced material: blood. These receptors all stem from a woman aged 45-60 years with Graves' hyperthyroidism.

There are many counts of this clonotype. The V call is TRBV5-1, the J call TRBJ2-1, with 9 bases aligning to TRBD1. Per germline, CDR1 SGHRS and CDR2 YFSETQ. This CDR3 spans 15 amino acids. With V trimmed by 4 bases and J by 5 bases, 7 bases remained unmatched. CDR3 bases: TGCGCCAGCAGCCCCCCTGGGACAGGGAACAATGAGCAGTTCTTC. It codes for CASSPPGTGNNEQFF.

This clonotype was seen ten or more times. This chain links TRBV6-5 with TRBJ1-6, with a tentative D call TRBD1 (5 bases). Looked up from germline, CDR1 is MNHEY and CDR2 is SVGAGI. The CDR3 length is 16 residues. The V gene lost 0 bases and the J gene lost 6 bases, with 12 bases spanning the gap. CDR3 nucleotide sequence: TGTGCCAGCAGTTACTCAGGGGCGTGGGGTAATTCACCCCTCCACTTT. Its protein product is CASSYSGAWGNSPLHF.

This clonotype was counted ten times or more. The chain couples TRBV6-1 to TRBJ2-7, with D tentatively TRBD1 (5 bases). Germline CDR1 reads MNHNS; CDR2 reads SASEGT. The V gene lost 1 base and the J gene lost 2 bases, with 12 bases spanning the gap. This CDR3 contains 15 residues. CDR3 residues: CASSEGVGRAYEQYV. CDR3 nucleotides: TGTGCCAGCAGTGAAGGAGTGGGCAGGGCCTACGAGCAGTACGTC.

This clonotype was observed many times. The chain couples TRBV11-2 to TRBJ2-7; D is perhaps TRBD1 (5 bases). The germline V gene has CDR1 SGHAT and CDR2 FQNNGV. The CDR3 totals 13 residues. The germline V and J ends were trimmed by 3 bases and 4 bases, with 10 bases remaining between them. CDR3 amino acids: CASSFGHVYEQYV. In nucleotides, the CDR3 is TGTGCCAGCAGCTTCGGACATGTTTACGAGCAGTACGTC.

Ten or more counts support this clonotype. The rearrangement links TRBV20-1 to TRBJ2-7; maybe TRBD1 (6 bases). This CDR3 comprises 11 residues. Germline assignment: CDR1 DFQATT and CDR2 SNEGSKA (reference sequence). V dropped 5 bases and J dropped 5 bases, with 10 bases sitting between them. The CDR3 sequence is CSAPGDHEQYF. The CDR3 nucleotides read TGCAGTGCTCCAGGGGACCACGAGCAGTACTTC.

This clonotype was observed at least ten times. The J gene is TRBJ2-5, the V gene TRBV5-1; D unresolved. The CDR3 is made up of 14 amino acids. The germline V gene encodes CDR1 SGHRS and CDR2 YFSETQ. V was shortened by 2 bases and J by 4 bases, with 12 bases between the two germline ends. The DNA for the CDR3 is TGCGCCAGCAGCTTTATGAGCGATCGAGAGACCCAGTACTTC. This gives the protein CASSFMSDRETQYF. Full variable domain (remainder filled in from reference TRBV5-1 and TRBJ2-5): KAGVTQTPRYLIKTRGQQVTLSCSPISGHRSVSWYQQTPGQGLQFLFEYFSETQRNKGNFPGRFSGRQFSNSRSEMNVSTLELGDSALYLCASSFMSDRETQYFGPGTRLLVL.

In this sample, this clonotype turned up many times. V usage is TRBV5-1 and J usage is TRBJ2-7, with TRBD1 matching over 10 bases. From germline, CDR1 is SGHRS and CDR2 YFSETQ. The trim removed 0 bases at V and 2 bases at J, leaving 2 bases unmatched. The CDR3 is made up of 15 amino acids. CDR3 sequence (DNA): TGCGCCAGCAGCTTGGGAGGACAGGGGGCCTACGAGCAGTACTTC. It is translated as CASSLGGQGAYEQYF.

This clonotype has at least ten counts. DNA for the CDR3: TGTGCCAGCAGTCTTTTTAGCGGGCTTGAGCAGTTCTTC. The encoded protein is CASSLFSGLEQFF. The rearrangement joins TRBV27 to TRBJ2-1; the match to TRBD2 covers 7 bases. The CDR3 runs 13 residues. Trimming cost V 5 bases and J 9 bases; bases outside gene matches: 7. CDR1 MNHEY and CDR2 SMNVEV come from the germline V gene (reference sequence).

This clonotype was observed many times. The genes are TRBV7-9 and TRBJ2-1; the D is unclear. The CDR3 is 15 amino acids. Germline lookup yields CDR1 SEHNR and CDR2 FQNEAQ (reference sequence). Trimming removed 6 bases from V and 4 bases from J, with 16 bases in between. CDR3 coding DNA: TGTGCCAGCAGACCTCCGGGCGCACAATACAATGAGCAGTTCTTC. This codes for CASRPPGAQYNEQFF.

The V call is TRBV19, the J call TRBJ1-1; a weak D match, TRBD1 (5 bases). CDR1 is LNHDA and CDR2 is SQIVND in the germline V gene (reference sequence). V lost 6 bases to trimming and J lost 3 bases, with 11 bases between them. The CDR3 sequence is 13 residues long. The CDR3 nucleotides read TGTGCCAGTAGCAAAGACAGATACACTGAAGCTTTCTTT. Amino acid sequence: CASSKDRYTEAFF.

The genes are TRBV11-3 and TRBJ2-1; D is unresolved. CDR1 is SGHNT, CDR2 YENEEA, per germline. Trimming left V 5 bases short and J 9 bases short, with 14 bases between. This CDR3 is 13 amino acids long. The CDR3 nucleotides are TGTGCCAGCAGCCCCCGGGCGGACCGTGAGCAGTTCTTC. Translation gives CASSPRADREQFF.

The V call is TRBV7-2, the J call TRBJ2-7; TRBD2 matches 11 bases. The CDR3 totals 14 residues. The V gene end was trimmed by 5 bases and the J gene end by 2 bases; junction bases not matched to a gene: 2. Germline CDR1 SGHTA, CDR2 FQGNSA. CDR3: CASSPTSGAYEQYV. CDR3 coding DNA: TGTGCCAGCAGCCCGACTAGCGGGGCCTACGAGCAGTACGTC.

This clonotype occurred many times. V is TRBV28 and J is TRBJ2-7; 9 bases agree with TRBD2. V lost 5 bases, J lost 7 bases, and 12 bases stayed unmatched. Germline V gives CDR1 MDHEN, CDR2 SYDVKM. The length of the CDR3 is 15 residues. This chain's CDR3 is CASSPTGSGSWEQYF. The CDR3, as DNA: TGTGCCAGCAGTCCCACTGGTAGCGGGAGTTGGGAGCAGTACTTC.

This clonotype showed up many times. The chain couples TRBV28 to TRBJ2-7, with D tentatively TRBD2 (6 bases). The germline gives CDR1 MDHEN, CDR2 SYDVKM. This CDR3 is 15 amino acids long. V dropped 9 bases and J dropped 7 bases, with 25 bases sitting between them. The DNA of the CDR3 is TGTGCCAGTTCCCCGCGGGACCCTAGGTGGCCGGAGCAGTACTTC. Translating gives CASSPRDPRWPEQYF.

This clonotype was seen at least ten times. The rearrangement joins TRBV27 to TRBJ2-2, with 7 bases aligning to TRBD2. The junction had 5 bases not matched to a gene; V was cut back by 6 bases and J by 7 bases. From germline, CDR1 is MNHEY and CDR2 SMNVEV (reference sequence). The CDR3 runs 13 residues. The CDR3 bases are TGTGCCAGCAGCGCCGGGGAGGGCGGGGAGCTGTTTTTT. Residues: CASSAGEGGELFF.

The chain carries TRBV10-2 and TRBJ2-7; D not certain. The CDR3 length is 12 residues. Germline V gives CDR1 WSHSY, CDR2 SAAADI. Between the trimmed V and J ends, which lost 4 bases and 7 bases, there was a span of 11 bases. The CDR3 DNA is TGCGCCAGCAGTGGGGCCTACGGGGAGCAGTACTTC. Translation gives CASSGAYGEQYF.

This chain joins TRBV30 and TRBJ2-3; no clear D. The V end lost 3 bases, the J end lost 3 bases, and 7 bases lay between the germline ends. This CDR3 comprises 12 residues. The germline gives CDR1 GTSNPN, CDR2 SVGIG (reference sequence). In nucleotides, the CDR3 is TGTGCCTGGAGCTTGGGGACAGATACGCAGTATTTT. This gives the protein CAWSLGTDTQYF.

The rearrangement links TRBV7-2 to TRBJ1-2; no definite D call. There are 11 residues in the CDR3. The ends were cut back, 5 bases at V and 8 bases at J, with 9 bases in the middle. Germline CDR1 and CDR2: SGHTA and FQGNSA. CDR3 sequence reads: CASSPDGGYTF. In DNA form, the CDR3 reads TGTGCCAGCAGCCCCGACGGGGGCTACACCTTC.

This clonotype has ten or more counts. This chain uses TRBV18 with TRBJ2-1; D is ambiguous. V gave up 0 bases and J gave up 7 bases, with 7 bases separating them. The length of the CDR3 is 13 residues. Per germline, CDR1 KGHSH and CDR2 LQKENI. In nucleotides, the CDR3 is TGTGCCAGCTCACCACCCTTACGAAATGAGCAGTTCTTC. Translating it yields CASSPPLRNEQFF.

This clonotype was seen ten or more times. This sequence joins TRBV9 and TRBJ2-2, with D perhaps matching TRBD1 or TRBD2 (5 bases each). Germline CDR1 SGDLS, CDR2 YYNGEE. V shed 0 bases and J shed 4 bases, with 10 bases lying between them. The CDR3 consists of 15 residues. Here the CDR3 DNA reads TGTGCCAGCAGCGTAGGGGGGATCTCCACCGGGGAGCTGTTTTTT. Translated, it gives CASSVGGISTGELFF.

This clonotype occurred many times. The chain joins TRBV11-2 to TRBJ2-7; D remains ambiguous. Germline CDR1 reads SGHAT; CDR2 reads FQNNGV. This CDR3 comprises 13 residues. With 1 base removed from V and 3 bases from J, the gap between germline ends came to 7 bases. This chain's CDR3 is CASSLGDLYEQYV. CDR3 DNA: TGTGCCAGCAGCTTAGGAGACCTCTACGAGCAGTACGTC.

This clonotype occurred many times. This chain uses TRBV20-1 with TRBJ2-2; the match to TRBD1 covers 8 bases. This CDR3 region has 14 residues. Trimming cost V 5 bases and J 5 bases; bases outside gene matches: 7. In germline, CDR1 is DFQATT, CDR2 SNEGSKA (reference sequence). The CDR3 protein is CSARDRRRTGELFF. The CDR3 nucleotides are TGCAGTGCTCGGGACAGGAGGAGGACCGGGGAGCTGTTTTTT.

The V and J genes are TRBV7-3 and TRBJ2-3; 11 bases match TRBD2. Germline loops: CDR1 SGHTA, CDR2 FQGTGA. The junction had 9 bases not matched to a gene; V was cut back by 4 bases and J by 0 bases. CDR3 length: 18 residues. CDR3 nucleotide sequence: TGTGCCAGCAGCTCCAGACTAGCGGGGTTGTCTAGCACAGATACGCAGTATTTT. It encodes CASSSRLAGLSSTDTQYF.

This clonotype showed up many times. V usage is TRBV5-1 and J usage is TRBJ2-1; TRBD2 matches 9 bases. With 5 bases clipped from V and 6 bases from J, the junction kept 6 bases outside the gene matches. CDR1 is SGHRS and CDR2 is YFSETQ in the germline V gene. The CDR3 spans 14 residues. For the CDR3, the DNA is TGCGCCAGCAGAAAGGGGACTAGCAGCAATGAGCAGTTCTTC. Translation gives CASRKGTSSNEQFF.

This clonotype has a count of ten or more. This chain links TRBV28 with TRBJ1-3; a weak D match, TRBD1 (5 bases). Germline loops: CDR1 MDHEN, CDR2 SYDVKM. Trimming shortened V by 6 bases and J by 1 base, and 10 bases separated the two germline ends. There are 14 residues in the CDR3. The CDR3 is CASSDRTSGNTIYF. In DNA form, the CDR3 reads TGTGCCAGCAGCGATCGGACATCTGGAAACACCATATATTTT.

In its sample, this clonotype was seen many times. The V gene is TRBV20-1, the J gene TRBJ2-5; the D gene is possibly TRBD1 (7 bases). Deletions cut 6 bases from V and 2 bases from J, with 10 bases between. CDR3 length: 12 residues. In germline, CDR1 is DFQATT, CDR2 SNEGSKA (reference sequence). DNA of the CDR3: TGCAGTGCGGAGGGACAGCAAGAGACCCAGTACTTC. Its translation is CSAEGQQETQYF.